The clone carrying this T cell receptor (beta chain) was counted at least ten times. TCR beta CDR3 regions were amplified from RNA. During a first-round RT-PCR of the TCR CDR3, the HTBI primer set was used. One entry per CDR3 protein results from TCRdb running MiXCR on the multiplex PCR reads. The data hold more than 300,000 distinct CDR3 sequences, with approximately 13% observed a single time. The source of the sample is a study of T cells in Graves' hyperthyroidism and ophthalmopathy. The TCR comes from a young woman with Graves' hyperthyroidism. Sample: blood.

The CDR3 sequence: CASSRNPPDRDWETQYF. The CDR3 nucleotides read TGTGCCAGCAGCAGAAATCCCCCGGACAGGGATTGGGAGACCCAGTACTTC. This sequence joins TRBV12-3 or TRBV12-4 and TRBJ2-5, with 8 bases matching TRBD1. The CDR3 is 17 amino acids. The trim removed 6 bases at V and 5 bases at J, leaving 17 bases unmatched.